What follows is one TCR beta chain and its context. Its antigen is undetermined. Together with a sample-barcoded 5' primer, a J-beta primer mix was included in a second PCR lasting about 7 to 11 cycles. Each CDR3 protein is one row after TCRdb ran MiXCR on the 5' RACE reads. The table has more than 550,000 distinct CDR3 sequences, 20% to 25% seen once. The data were taken from a study of blood T cells in healthy people across ages. Study-wide points: As age increased, TCR beta diversity per million T cells fell in a roughly linear fashion.

The CDR3 loop spans 12 amino acids. The V and J ends lost 7 bases and 3 bases respectively, with 12 bases between them. CDR1 and CDR2 from the germline V gene are DFQATT and SNEGSKA (reference sequence). Staff drew around 10 milliliters of peripheral blood from each donor. PBMCs numbering at least 7 million were isolated per sample. This TCR derives from a man in his sixties or seventies in good health. The chain employs TRBV20-1 and TRBJ2-5; D may be TRBD1 (6 bases). Source material: blood. The CDR3 bases are TGCAGTGGGGACAACGACAAAGAGACCCAGTACTTC. Residues: CSGDNDKETQYF.